This T cell receptor beta chain was identified in a study of tumor-infiltrating lymphocytes in localized non-small cell lung cancer. Study-wide background: The cohort mixed smokers and never-smokers, several histologies, and some post-neoadjuvant-chemotherapy samples. Tumor tissue and non-adjacent uninvolved lung came from each patient.

Only in-frame clones appear in the TCRdb table, and some are missing; sequencing was by immunoSEQ multiplex PCR. The data show approximately 12,000 clones, about 66% seen once. In its sample, this clone was seen a few times. Germline V gives CDR1 SGHTA, CDR2 FQGNSA. The CDR3 sequence is 12 residues long. The ends were cut back, 5 bases at V and 7 bases at J, with 11 bases in the middle. The receptor was isolated from a human donor with non-small cell lung cancer. V is TRBV7-2 and J is TRBJ1-2; D remains ambiguous. The sequencing input was lung tumor tissue. The CDR3 spells CASSRDMGGYTF. The CDR3 nucleotides are TGTGCCAGCAGCCGCGATATGGGTGGCTACACCTTC.